A single sample gave rise to the 9 T cell receptor beta chains below, sequenced in a study of CD8 T cells in ankylosing spondylitis (dated by TCRdb to between 2016 and 2019). The protocol used for the library was 5' RACE. Sequencing used an Illumina HiSeq 2500. TCRdb reworked the public reads: Q25 trimming with fastp, MiXCR clone assembly, productive beta chains retained. CDR3 protein sequences are deduplicated, and each keeps its most common genes and DNA. Across this sample there are about 25,000 distinct CDR3 sequences, with about 2.5% seen only once. The ten largest clones represent around 7.7% of the sample. Sequenced material: blood, either unsorted or a sorted T cell fraction (not recorded which). These TCRs come from a female donor with ankylosing spondylitis or in good health (not recorded which).

The chain links TRBV9 to TRBJ2-3, with 7 bases fitting TRBD2. J gave up 0 bases and V 1 base, and 11 bases lay outside the gene matches. The CDR3 is made up of 18 amino acids. Germline lookup yields CDR1 SGDLS and CDR2 YYNGEE. CDR3 nucleotide sequence: TGTGCCAGCAGCGTAAGCACCGGGACTACCCTCAGCACAGATACGCAGTATTTT. This encodes CASSVSTGTTLSTDTQYF.

In its sample, this clonotype ranks as medium-sized. The V gene is TRBV9, the J gene TRBJ1-1; 7 bases are shared with TRBD1. Germline CDR1 reads SGDLS; CDR2 reads YYNGEE. The CDR3 is 15 residues long. V was clipped by 3 bases and J by 1 base; unmatched bases: 6. The CDR3 region is CASSATGIRNTEAFF. The DNA for the CDR3 is TGTGCCAGCAGCGCGACAGGGATCAGGAACACTGAAGCTTTCTTT. The full variable domain, its missing parts supplied by reference TRBV9 and TRBJ1-1, is DSGVTQTPKHLITATGQRVTLRCSPRSGDLSVYWYQQSLDQGLQFLIQYYNGEERAKGNILERFSAQQFPDLHSELNLSSLELGDSALYFCASSATGIRNTEAFFGQGTRLTVV.

This clonotype has ten or more counts. The chain joins TRBV9 to TRBJ1-2; 9 bases map to TRBD1. CDR1 is SGDLS, CDR2 YYNGEE, per germline. V gave up 2 bases and J gave up 5 bases; unmatched junction bases: 10. This CDR3 comprises 16 residues. CDR3 in amino acids: CASSVSGRDRAYGYTF. The CDR3 nucleotides are TGTGCCAGCAGCGTCTCCGGCCGGGACAGGGCATATGGCTACACCTTC.

Many counts were recorded for this clonotype. The V gene is TRBV9, the J gene TRBJ2-1; a possible D gene is TRBD2 (5 bases). Germline V lookup: CDR1 SGDLS, CDR2 YYNGEE. Trimming took off 2 bases at V and 0 bases at J, with 12 bases between the two ends. The CDR3 is 16 residues long. The CDR3 region is CASSVLSAGSYNEQFF. The CDR3 DNA is TGTGCCAGCAGCGTGCTCTCTGCGGGCTCCTACAATGAGCAGTTCTTC.

This clonotype came up many times. V usage is TRBV3-1 and J usage is TRBJ2-2; D is perhaps TRBD2 (6 bases). Per germline, CDR1 LGHDT and CDR2 YNNKEL (reference sequence). This CDR3 region has 19 residues. Trimming pared 5 bases from V and 3 bases from J, leaving 25 bases between. The CDR3 DNA sequence: TGTGCCAGCAGCACCCGACAGTTGGGGACTTATAGGGACACCGGGGAGCTGTTTTTT. Protein product: CASSTRQLGTYRDTGELFF.

This clonotype was seen many times. V is TRBV9 and J is TRBJ2-1; D is ambiguous. The CDR3 is 15 residues long. V was cut by 4 bases and J by 2 bases, with 13 bases left in between. CDR1 and CDR2 from the germline V gene are SGDLS and YYNGEE. The CDR3 spells CASSKDGPTYNEQFF. The CDR3 coding sequence is TGTGCCAGCAGCAAAGATGGGCCAACCTACAATGAGCAGTTCTTC. The full variable domain, in which reference TRBV9 and TRBJ2-1 provide the parts outside the CDR3, is DSGVTQTPKHLITATGQRVTLRCSPRSGDLSVYWYQQSLDQGLQFLIQYYNGEERAKGNILERFSAQQFPDLHSELNLSSLELGDSALYFCASSKDGPTYNEQFFGPGTRLTVL.

This clonotype appeared many times. This chain joins TRBV9 and TRBJ2-7; tentative D call: TRBD1 (6 bases). V lost 3 bases and J lost 1, with 14 bases in between. The CDR3 is 15 amino acids. The germline gives CDR1 SGDLS, CDR2 YYNGEE. The CDR3 DNA reads as TGTGCCAGCAGCGCAAGACCGGACAGATCCTACGAGCAGTACTTC. Amino acid sequence: CASSARPDRSYEQYF.

This clonotype was recorded many times. J is TRBJ2-1 and V is TRBV9; TRBD2 matches at 10 bases. Germline V lookup: CDR1 SGDLS, CDR2 YYNGEE. Losses at the gene ends were 3 bases for V and 4 bases for J; bases not matched to a gene: 7. The CDR3 is 16 amino acids. CDR3 nucleotide sequence: TGTGCCAGCAGCGGGTCTAGCGGGAGTATTTACAATGAGCAGTTCTTC. Its protein product is CASSGSSGSIYNEQFF.

This clonotype showed up many times. The chain carries TRBV9 and TRBJ2-5; maybe TRBD2 (6 bases). The CDR3 extends over 15 amino acids. Germline V lookup: CDR1 SGDLS, CDR2 YYNGEE. Trimming removed 2 bases from V and 3 bases from J, with 14 bases in between. DNA of the CDR3: TGTGCCAGCAGCGTGTATGGGGGGTTCGAAGAGACCCAGTACTTC. This sequence encodes CASSVYGGFEETQYF.